This note documents a single T cell receptor (beta chain) sequence. What it binds is not known. This entry is derived from a study of response to subunit inactivated influenza vaccine. Study-level findings and limits: New T cells are recruited in small numbers by each seasonal influenza vaccination, according to the authors' suggestion.

V dropped 4 bases and J dropped 8 bases, with 16 bases sitting between them. Germline V gene lookup returns CDR1 SGHRS and CDR2 YFSETQ. There are 13 residues in the CDR3. MiXCR was run by TCRdb on the RT-PCR reads, yielding one entry per CDR3 protein. The data hold roughly 650,000 distinct CDR3 sequences, with 15% to 19% observed a single time. The TCR was taken from a man aged 45-65 years who received an inactivated influenza vaccine. J is TRBJ2-7 and V is TRBV5-1; D could derive from TRBD1 or TRBD2 (5 bases each). The sequencing here drew on PBMCs from blood, taken about 13 days after vaccination. The chain's CDR3 is CASSRGGDGQQYF. DNA for the CDR3: TGCGCCAGCAGCCGCGGTGGGGACGGGCAGCAGTACTTC. The full variable domain, rest sourced from reference TRBV5-1 and TRBJ2-7, is KAGVTQTPRYLIKTRGQQVTLSCSPISGHRSVSWYQQTPGQGLQFLFEYFSETQRNKGNFPGRFSGRQFSNSRSEMNVSTLELGDSALYLCASSRGGDGQQYFGPGTRLTVT.